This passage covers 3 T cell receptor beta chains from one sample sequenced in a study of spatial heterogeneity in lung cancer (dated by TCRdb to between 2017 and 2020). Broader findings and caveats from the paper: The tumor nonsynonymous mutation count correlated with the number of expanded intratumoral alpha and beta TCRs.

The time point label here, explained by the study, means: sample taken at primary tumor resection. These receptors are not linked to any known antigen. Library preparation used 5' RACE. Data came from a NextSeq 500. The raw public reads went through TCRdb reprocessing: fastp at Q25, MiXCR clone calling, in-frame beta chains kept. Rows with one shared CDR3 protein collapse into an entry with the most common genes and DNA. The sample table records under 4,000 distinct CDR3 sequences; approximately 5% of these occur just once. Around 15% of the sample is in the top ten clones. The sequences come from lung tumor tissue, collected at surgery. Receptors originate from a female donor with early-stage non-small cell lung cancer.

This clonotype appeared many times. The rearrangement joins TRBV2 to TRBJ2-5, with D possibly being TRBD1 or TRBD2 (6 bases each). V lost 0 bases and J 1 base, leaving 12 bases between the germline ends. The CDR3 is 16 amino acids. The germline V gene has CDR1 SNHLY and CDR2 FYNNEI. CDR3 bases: TGTGCCAGCAGTGAAGCGCCGGGGGCGGTCCAAGAGACCCAGTACTTC. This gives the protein CASSEAPGAVQETQYF.

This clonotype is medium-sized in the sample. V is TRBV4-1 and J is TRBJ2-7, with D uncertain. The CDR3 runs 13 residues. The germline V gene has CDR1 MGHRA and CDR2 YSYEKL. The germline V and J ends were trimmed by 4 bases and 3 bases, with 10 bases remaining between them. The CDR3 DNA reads TGCGCCAGCAGCCTCACGCCCCTCTACGAGCAGTACGTC. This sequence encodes CASSLTPLYEQYV.

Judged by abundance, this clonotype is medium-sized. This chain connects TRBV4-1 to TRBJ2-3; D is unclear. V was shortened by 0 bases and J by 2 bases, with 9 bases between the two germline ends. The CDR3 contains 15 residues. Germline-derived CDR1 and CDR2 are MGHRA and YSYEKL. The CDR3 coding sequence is TGCGCCAGCAGCCAAGATAGTGCTATCACAGATACGCAGTATTTT. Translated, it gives CASSQDSAITDTQYF.